This entry lists 7 T cell receptor beta chains sequenced from one sample in a study of shared clonotypes between healthy human individuals. Repertoires were generated with immunoSEQ multiplex PCR, while TCRdb's copy carries only in-frame clones and drops some. The table has 950,000 to 1,100,000 clones, approximately 68% seen once. The material sequenced was memory CD4+ T cells sorted from blood. Subset given: CD45RA-negative fraction. The receptor source for this set is a man between 18 and 35 years old in good health.

The chain couples TRBV6-6 to TRBJ2-7; no definite D call. V lost 6 bases and J lost 4, with 19 bases in between. In germline, CDR1 is MNHNY, CDR2 SVGAGI (reference sequence). The CDR3 runs 15 residues. The CDR3: CASSDHRSAQYEQYF. The CDR3 nucleotides are TGTGCCAGCAGCGACCACCGGTCAGCTCAGTACGAGCAGTACTTC.

This clone was picked up a small number of times. This rearrangement joins TRBV2 to TRBJ2-2; TRBD2 agrees at 9 bases. The trim removed 7 bases at V and 1 base at J, leaving 4 bases unmatched. Germline lookup yields CDR1 SNHLY and CDR2 FYNNEI. The CDR3 consists of 15 residues. The CDR3 bases are TGTGCCAGCACGGCGGGGGGGCAGAACACCGGGGAGCTGTTTTTT. It specifies CASTAGGQNTGELFF.

The V and J genes are TRBV6-1 and TRBJ2-7; tentative D call: TRBD2 (6 bases). The CDR3 contains 13 residues. CDR1 and CDR2 (germline): MNHNS, SASEGT. V lost 5 bases and J lost 4, with 12 bases in between. The CDR3 DNA reads as TGTGCCAGCAGTCGGGGGACCTTATACGAGCAGTACTTC. Translated: CASSRGTLYEQYF.

The chain links TRBV11-2 to TRBJ2-7; 7 nucleotides agree with TRBD2. Trimming cost V 5 bases and J 1 base; bases outside gene matches: 5. Germline assignment: CDR1 SGHAT and CDR2 FQNNGV. This CDR3 contains 14 residues. The CDR3 here is CASSPAGTSYEQYF. The CDR3, as DNA: TGTGCCAGCAGCCCAGCGGGGACTTCCTACGAGCAGTACTTC.

This clone has more than one count but fewer than ten. The rearrangement links TRBV2 to TRBJ1-5, with D possibly matching TRBD1 (5 bases). Germline CDR1 SNHLY, CDR2 FYNNEI. Trimming left V 5 bases short and J 1 base short, with 15 bases between. CDR3 length equals 16 residues. The CDR3 nucleotides read TGTGCCAGCAGTCCATGGGACGGACTCAGCAATCAGCCCCAGCATTTT. It translates to CASSPWDGLSNQPQHF. The full variable domain, rest sourced from reference TRBV2 and TRBJ1-5, is EPEVTQTPSHQVTQMGQEVILRCVPISNHLYFYWYRQILGQKVEFLVSFYNNEISEKSEIFDDQFSVERPDGSNFTLKIRSTKLEDSAMYFCASSPWDGLSNQPQHFGDGTRLSIL.

This clone was detected a few times. The chain employs TRBV7-2 and TRBJ2-2; 9 nucleotides agree with TRBD2. The CDR3 runs 15 residues. Germline V CDR1 and CDR2: SGHTA, FQGNSA. Germline trimming cut 5 bases from V and 4 bases from J; bases unmatched to any gene: 5. As DNA, the CDR3 is TGTGCCAGCAGCCCTGTAGCGGGAGTCACCGGGGAGCTGTTTTTT. This codes for CASSPVAGVTGELFF.

The V call is TRBV6-6, the J call TRBJ1-1; D not resolved. The CDR3 totals 13 residues. Trimming stripped 0 bases from V and 8 bases from J, with 10 bases between. Germline loops: CDR1 MNHNY, CDR2 SVGAGI (reference sequence). The CDR3 coding sequence is TGTGCCAGCAGTTACTCAATGACGGGGGAAGCTTTCTTT. Its protein product is CASSYSMTGEAFF.